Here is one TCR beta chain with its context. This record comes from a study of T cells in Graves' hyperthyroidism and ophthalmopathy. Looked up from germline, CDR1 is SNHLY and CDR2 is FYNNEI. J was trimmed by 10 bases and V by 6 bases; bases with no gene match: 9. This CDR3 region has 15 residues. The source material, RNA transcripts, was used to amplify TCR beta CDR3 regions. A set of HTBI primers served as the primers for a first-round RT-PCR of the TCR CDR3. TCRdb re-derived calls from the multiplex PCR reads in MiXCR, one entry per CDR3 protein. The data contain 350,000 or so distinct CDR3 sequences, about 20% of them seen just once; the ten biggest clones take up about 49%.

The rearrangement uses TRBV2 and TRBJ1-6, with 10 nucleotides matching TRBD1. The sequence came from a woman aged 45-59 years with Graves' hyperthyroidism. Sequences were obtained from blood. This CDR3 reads CASSRDRGLWSPLHF. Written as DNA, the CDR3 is TGTGCCAGCAGCAGAGACAGGGGGCTGTGGTCACCCCTCCACTTT.